The clone carrying this T cell receptor beta chain is medium-sized (0.01 to 0.1%) by share. This CDR3 has 15 amino acids. The germline V gene has CDR1 MNHEY and CDR2 SMNVEV (reference sequence). V was clipped by 4 bases and J by 3 bases, with 15 bases between them. The data belong to a study of blood T cells in healthy people across ages. Using a J-beta primer mix together with a sample-barcoded 5' primer, a second PCR was run for roughly 6 to 11 cycles. One entry per CDR3 protein results from TCRdb running MiXCR on the 5' RACE reads. This sample has around 280,000 distinct CDR3 sequences, with roughly a quarter found just once.

The chain joins TRBV27 to TRBJ1-2, with D possibly being TRBD1 (5 bases). The source is a woman in her seventies in good health. Sequencing was carried out using blood. CDR3 coding DNA: TGTGCCAGCAGTTCCCCGATTGGGGGTGACTATGGCTACACCTTC. Amino acids: CASSSPIGGDYGYTF.